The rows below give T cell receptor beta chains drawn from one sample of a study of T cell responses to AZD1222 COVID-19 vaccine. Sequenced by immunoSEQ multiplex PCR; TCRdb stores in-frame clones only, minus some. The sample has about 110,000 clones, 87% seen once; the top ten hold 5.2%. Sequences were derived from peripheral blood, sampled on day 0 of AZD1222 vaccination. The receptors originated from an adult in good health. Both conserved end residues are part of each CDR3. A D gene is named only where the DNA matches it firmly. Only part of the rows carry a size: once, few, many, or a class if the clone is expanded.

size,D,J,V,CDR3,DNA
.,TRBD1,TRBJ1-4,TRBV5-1,CASSPRSGDRREKLFF,TGCGCCAGCAGCCCCAGGAGCGGGGACAGGCGTGAAAAACTGTTTTTT
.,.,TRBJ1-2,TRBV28,CASSLGQANYGYTF,TGTGCCAGCAGTTTGGGCCAAGCTAACTATGGCTACACCTTC
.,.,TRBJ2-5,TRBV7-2,CASSPRFKVQETQYF,TGTGCCAGCAGCCCGAGGTTTAAAGTTCAAGAGACCCAGTACTTC
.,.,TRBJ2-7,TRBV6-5,CASKREKEDEQYF,TGTGCCAGTAAACGGGAGAAGGAGGACGAGCAGTACTTC
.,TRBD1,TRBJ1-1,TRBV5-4,CASSLETGAGTEAFF,TGTGCCAGCAGCTTGGAGACAGGGGCGGGGACTGAAGCTTTCTTT
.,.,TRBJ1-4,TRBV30,CAWSDARGRLGF,TGTGCCTGGTCTGACGCCAGGGGACGCTTAGGCTTT
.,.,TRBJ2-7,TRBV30,CAWSVVETAYEQYF,TGTGCCTGGAGTGTAGTAGAAACTGCCTACGAGCAGTACTTC
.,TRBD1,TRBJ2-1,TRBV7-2,CASSTGQGNNEQFF,TGTGCCAGCAGCACGGGACAGGGGAACAATGAGCAGTTCTTC
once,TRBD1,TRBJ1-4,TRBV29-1,CSVQQDRVNEKLFF,TGCAGCGTTCAACAGGACAGGGTTAATGAAAAACTGTTTTTT
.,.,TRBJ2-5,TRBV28,CASSLRGAVGETQYF,TGTGCCAGCAGTTTGAGAGGGGCGGTTGGAGAGACCCAGTACTTC
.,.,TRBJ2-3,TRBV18,CASSPQEGSRTDTQYF,TGTGCCAGCTCACCACAGGAGGGTTCGCGCACAGATACGCAGTATTTT
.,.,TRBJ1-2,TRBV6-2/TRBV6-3,CASSYSGDGYTF,TGTGCCAGCAGTTACTCTGGGGACGGCTACACCTTC
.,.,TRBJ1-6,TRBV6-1,CASSEEAVVDSPLHF,TGTGCCAGCAGTGAAGAAGCCGTCGTGGATTCACCCCTCCACTTT
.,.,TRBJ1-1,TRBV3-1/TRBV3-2,CASSLLSFDTEAFF,TGTGCCAGCAGCCTCCTGAGCTTCGACACTGAAGCTTTCTTT
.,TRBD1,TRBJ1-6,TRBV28,CASSPGGTEGYNSPLHF,TGTGCCAGCAGTCCGGGTGGGACAGAGGGCTATAATTCACCCCTCCACTTT
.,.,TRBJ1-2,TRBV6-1,CASTEGGAANYGYTF,TGTGCCAGCACTGAAGGGGGGGCCGCTAACTATGGCTACACCTTC
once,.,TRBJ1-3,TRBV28,CASTPWGRVNTIYF,TGTGCCAGCACCCCGTGGGGGCGCGTCAACACCATATATTTT
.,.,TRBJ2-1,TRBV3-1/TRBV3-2,CASSQGSGFSNEQFF,TGTGCCAGCAGCCAAGGGAGCGGATTCTCCAATGAGCAGTTCTTC
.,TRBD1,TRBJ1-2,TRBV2,CASSVLAGGIGGYTF,TGTGCCAGCAGCGTACTAGCAGGGGGGATTGGAGGCTACACCTTC
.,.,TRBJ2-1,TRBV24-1,CATSGQGGSYNEQFF,TGTGCCACCAGTGGGCAGGGTGGATCCTACAATGAGCAGTTCTTC